The clone carrying this T cell receptor (beta chain) was detected a few times. What it binds is unknown. Production of TCR cDNA was by 5'RACE template switching, which also added a universal primer site and UMIs. Each CDR3 protein is one row after TCRdb ran MiXCR on the 5' RACE reads. The sample includes 350,000 or so distinct CDR3 sequences, 7% to 9% of them seen just once. This sample was included in a study of T cells after yellow fever vaccination. Study context: Preparation of fractions with low cell numbers was performed using SMART-Seq v4 Ultra Low Input.

General study results and limits: FACS-sorted repertoires might harbor abundant contaminating clonotypes from the bulk population. Reappearance after the booster was seen for most primary-vaccination clones, at more than 95% CD4 and 75% to 90% CD8.

Germline assignment: CDR1 MNHEY and CDR2 SVGEGT. CDR3 length: 12 amino acids. V lost 6 bases and J lost 3, with 8 bases in between. The rearrangement joins TRBV6-2 or TRBV6-3 to TRBJ2-5; D remains unclear. The material sequenced was PBMCs, taken 35 to 50 days after the first yellow fever vaccination. The sequence was obtained from a young man who received the YFV17D yellow fever vaccine. This CDR3 is CASSPRKETQYF. In DNA form, the CDR3 reads TGTGCCAGCAGCCCTAGGAAAGAGACCCAGTACTTC.